The clone carrying this T cell receptor beta chain was counted only a few times. As yet, its antigen is unknown. With molecular barcodes, quantitative 5'-RACE was used to make the TCR beta libraries. MiXCR, run by TCRdb on the 5' RACE reads, gives a single entry per CDR3 protein. The sample shows about 450,000 distinct CDR3 sequences, roughly 26% of them seen only once. This sample was taken from a study of CD8 T cells in ankylosing spondylitis. Study-wide results and limits: Reactive arthritis synovial fluid and blood previously showed some of these motif variants. Disease-linked clones bore a CD8+ phenotype, appearing relatively rarely in peripheral blood. The study identified a TCR beta motif of roughly eight highly homologous variants that appeared characteristic of ankylosing spondylitis blood. Reports say disease-linked clones showed up significantly more in matched ankylosing spondylitis synovial fluid.

Sequenced sample: blood, either unsorted or a sorted T cell fraction (not recorded which). The source is a male donor with ankylosing spondylitis.

The CDR3 DNA reads TGTGCCAGCTCTCAAGGACCTCCTTTCTCTGGAAACACCATATATTTT. Residues: CASSQGPPFSGNTIYF. J is TRBJ1-3 and V is TRBV18; unclear D gene. This CDR3 has 16 residues. The V gene's germline CDR1 is KGHSH and CDR2 LQKENI. The V end lost 6 bases, the J end lost 0 bases, and 15 bases lay between the germline ends.